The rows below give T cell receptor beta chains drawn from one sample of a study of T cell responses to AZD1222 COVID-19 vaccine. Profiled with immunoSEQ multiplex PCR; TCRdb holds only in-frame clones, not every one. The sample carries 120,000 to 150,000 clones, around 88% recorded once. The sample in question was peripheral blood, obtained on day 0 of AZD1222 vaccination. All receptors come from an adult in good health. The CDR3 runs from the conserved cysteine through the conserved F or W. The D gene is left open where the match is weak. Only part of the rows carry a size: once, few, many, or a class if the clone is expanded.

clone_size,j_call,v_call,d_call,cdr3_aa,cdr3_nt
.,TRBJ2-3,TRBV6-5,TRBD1,CASSRQGGITDTQYF,TGTGCCAGCAGCCGACAGGGTGGGATCACAGATACGCAGTATTTT
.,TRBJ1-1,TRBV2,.,CASSEEAGNTEAFF,TGTGCCAGCAGTGAGGAGGCGGGTAACACTGAAGCTTTCTTT
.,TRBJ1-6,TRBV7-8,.,CASSLQGSSYNSPLHF,TGTGCCAGCAGCTTACAGGGCAGCTCCTATAATTCACCCCTCCACTTT
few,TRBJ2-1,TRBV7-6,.,CASGPGLSLYNEQFF,TGTGCCAGCGGGCCGGGACTCTCACTATACAATGAGCAGTTCTTC
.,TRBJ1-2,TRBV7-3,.,CASSLRGGGRTGYTF,TGTGCCAGCAGCTTAAGGGGTGGTGGCCGCACAGGCTACACCTTC
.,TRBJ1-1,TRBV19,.,CASEVRENTEAFF,TGTGCCAGTGAAGTACGGGAGAACACTGAAGCTTTCTTT
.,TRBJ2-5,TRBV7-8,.,CASSFQGVETQYF,TGTGCCAGCAGCTTCCAGGGTGTGGAGACCCAGTACTTC
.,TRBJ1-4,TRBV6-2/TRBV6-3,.,CASSPTRILRQSLVRAGKEKLFF,TGTGCCAGCAGCCCTACCCGGATTCTTCGACAGTCCTTAGTCAGGGCGGGGAAAGAAAAACTGTTTTTT
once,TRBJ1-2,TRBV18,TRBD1,CASSPPRGQMGGYTF,TGTGCCAGCTCACCACCGCGGGGACAGATGGGAGGCTACACCTTC
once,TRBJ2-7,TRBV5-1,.,CASSPLAEGYEQYF,TGCGCCAGCAGCCCACTTGCGGAGGGGTACGAGCAGTACTTC
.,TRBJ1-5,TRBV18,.,CASSLGPVTGNQPQHF,TGTGCCAGCTCCCTAGGCCCAGTAACGGGCAATCAGCCCCAGCATTTT
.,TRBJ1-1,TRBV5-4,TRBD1,CASSPGQRNTEAFF,TGTGCCAGCAGCCCGGGACAGAGGAACACTGAAGCTTTCTTT
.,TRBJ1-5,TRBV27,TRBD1,CASSLKTGNQPQHF,TGTGCCAGCAGTTTAAAGACAGGGAATCAGCCCCAGCATTTT
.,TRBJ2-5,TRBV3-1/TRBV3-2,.,CASSQVVMQTQYF,TGTGCCAGCAGCCAAGTAGTGATGCAGACCCAGTACTTC
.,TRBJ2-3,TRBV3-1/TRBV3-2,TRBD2,CASTPTSGSTDTQYF,TGTGCCAGCACCCCGACTAGCGGGTCTACAGATACGCAGTATTTT
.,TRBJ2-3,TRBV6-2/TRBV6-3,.,CASSYGGLASTDTQYF,TGTGCCAGCAGTTACGGGGGGTTGGCCAGCACAGATACGCAGTATTTT
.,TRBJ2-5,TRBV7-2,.,CASSSIRNQETQYF,TGTGCCAGCAGCTCTATCAGGAACCAAGAGACCCAGTACTTC
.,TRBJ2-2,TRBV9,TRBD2,CASSRTEGTSGGPIPGELFF,TGTGCCAGCAGCCGAACAGAAGGGACTAGCGGGGGGCCTATCCCCGGGGAGCTGTTTTTT
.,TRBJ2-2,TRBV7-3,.,CASSRSGEGTGELFF,TGTGCCAGCAGTCGGTCAGGGGAGGGGACCGGGGAGCTGTTTTTT
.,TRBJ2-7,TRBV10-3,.,CAISAGIKGEQYF,TGTGCCATCAGTGCCGGGATTAAGGGGGAGCAGTACTTC
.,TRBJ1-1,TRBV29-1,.,CSVEGQMNTEAFF,TGCAGCGTTGAAGGGCAGATGAACACTGAAGCTTTCTTT
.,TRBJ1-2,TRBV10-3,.,CAINLSGKHGYTF,TGTGCCATCAACCTGTCAGGGAAGCATGGCTACACCTTC
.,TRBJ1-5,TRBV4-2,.,CASSQDYTDQHF,TGTGCCAGCAGCCAAGATTATACAGACCAGCATTTT
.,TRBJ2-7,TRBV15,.,CATSRGGDTGNRQYF,TGTGCCACCAGCAGAGGGGGGGACACAGGGAATCGGCAGTACTTC
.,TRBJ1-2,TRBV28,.,CASSGTLLRSNYGYTF,TGTGCCAGTTCGGGGACATTACTCCGCTCGAACTATGGCTACACCTTC
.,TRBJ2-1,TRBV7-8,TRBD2,CASSYRGLVNNEQFF,TGTGCCAGCAGCTACCGGGGACTAGTCAACAATGAGCAGTTCTTC
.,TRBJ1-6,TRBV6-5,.,CASTRKSSYNSPLHF,TGTGCCAGCACCCGAAAGAGCTCCTATAATTCACCCCTCCACTTT
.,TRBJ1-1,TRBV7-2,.,CASSLGGMNTEAFF,TGTGCCAGCAGCCTAGGAGGTATGAACACTGAAGCTTTCTTT
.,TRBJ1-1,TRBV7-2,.,CASSFQWGDTEAFF,TGTGCCAGCAGCTTTCAATGGGGTGACACTGAAGCTTTCTTT
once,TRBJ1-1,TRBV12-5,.,CASGFVGGTEAFF,TGTGCTAGTGGTTTCGTAGGGGGCACTGAAGCTTTCTTT
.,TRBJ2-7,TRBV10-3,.,CAISDLGQPSGYEQYF,TGTGCCATCAGTGACCTGGGGCAGCCCTCAGGATACGAGCAGTACTTC
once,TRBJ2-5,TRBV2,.,CASSEGQAGLETQYF,TGTGCCAGCAGTGAGGGACAAGCGGGGCTTGAGACCCAGTACTTC
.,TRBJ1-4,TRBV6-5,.,CASSYGGTNEKLFF,TGTGCCAGCAGTTACGGGGGAACTAATGAAAAACTGTTTTTT
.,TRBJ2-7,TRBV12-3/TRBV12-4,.,CASSPGPSYEQYF,TGTGCCAGCAGTCCGGGACCCTCCTACGAGCAGTACTTC
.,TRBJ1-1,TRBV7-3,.,CASSLNDGLNTEAFF,TGTGCCAGCAGCCTAAATGACGGCCTGAACACTGAAGCTTTCTTT
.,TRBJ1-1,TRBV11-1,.,CASSLGWAKMNTEAFF,TGTGCCAGCAGCTTGGGGTGGGCCAAAATGAACACTGAAGCTTTCTTT
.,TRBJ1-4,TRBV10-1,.,CASSMDSENEKLFF,TGCGCCAGCAGTATGGACAGTGAGAATGAAAAACTGTTTTTT
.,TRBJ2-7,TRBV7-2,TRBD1,CASSLVRDRGHEQYF,TGTGCCAGCAGCTTAGTCCGGGACAGGGGCCACGAGCAGTACTTC
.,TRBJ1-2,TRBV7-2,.,CASRPPNGGGYTF,TGTGCCAGCAGACCCCCTAACGGGGGCGGCTACACCTTC
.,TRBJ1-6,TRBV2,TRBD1,CASRRTGRGSPLHF,TGTGCCAGCAGACGGACAGGGAGGGGTTCACCCCTCCACTTT